The entry below describes one TCR beta chain. Its antigen is still unknown. Sampled while nominally healthy, donors likely had unrecorded immune exposures. This sample is part of a study of cytomegalovirus exposure and HLA in healthy donors. Study-level background: In terms of ancestry, the Caucasian-associated cluster contained about 80% of the roughly 400 genotyped donors. General study points: There were three CMV-associated chains whose specificity for CMV antigens was confirmed in vitro. In a later analysis, at a false discovery rate of 0.05, approximately 16,000 TCR beta sequences matched HLA alleles.

Germline CDR1 is SGHVS and CDR2 is FNYEAQ. Unmatched junction bases numbered 12, after V lost 4 bases and J lost 6 bases. This CDR3 region has 17 residues. PCR employed 60 Vbeta and 13 Jbeta primers. The method was immunoSEQ multiplex PCR; TCRdb's version includes in-frame clones alone and lacks a portion of them. The repertoire consists of 110,000 or so clones, with roughly 82% occurring once and the leading ten covering just under 3%. V gene TRBV7-6 combines with J gene TRBJ1-5, with TRBD1 matching 10 bases. The specimen sequenced was PBMCs. This TCR was sampled from a woman aged 40 to 49 in good health and CMV-seropositive. DNA of the CDR3: TGTGCCAGCAGCTCGACACCGACAGGGGGCGAGGGTCAGCCCCAGCATTTT. It encodes CASSSTPTGGEGQPQHF.